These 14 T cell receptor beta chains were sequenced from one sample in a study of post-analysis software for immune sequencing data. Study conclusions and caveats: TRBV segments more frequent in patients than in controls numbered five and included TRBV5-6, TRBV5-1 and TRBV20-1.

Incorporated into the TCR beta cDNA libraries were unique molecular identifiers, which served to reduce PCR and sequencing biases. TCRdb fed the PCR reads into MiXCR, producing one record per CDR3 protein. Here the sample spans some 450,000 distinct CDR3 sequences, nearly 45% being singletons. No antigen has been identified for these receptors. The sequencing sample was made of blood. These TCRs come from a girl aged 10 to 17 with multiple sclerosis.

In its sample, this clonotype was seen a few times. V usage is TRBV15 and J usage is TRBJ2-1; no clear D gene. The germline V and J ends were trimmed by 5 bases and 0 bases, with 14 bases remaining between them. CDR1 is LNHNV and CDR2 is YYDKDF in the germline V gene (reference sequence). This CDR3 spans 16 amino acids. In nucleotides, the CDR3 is TGTGCCACCAGCTTGCGGAAGAAGACCTCCTACAATGAGCAGTTCTTC. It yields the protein CATSLRKKTSYNEQFF.

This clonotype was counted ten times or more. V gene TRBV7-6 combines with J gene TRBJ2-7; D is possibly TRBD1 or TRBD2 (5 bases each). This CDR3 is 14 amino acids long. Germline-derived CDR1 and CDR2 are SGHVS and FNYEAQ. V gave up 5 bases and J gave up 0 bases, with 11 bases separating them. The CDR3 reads CASSTYGTSYEQYF. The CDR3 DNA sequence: TGTGCCAGCAGCACGTACGGGACCTCCTACGAGCAGTACTTC.

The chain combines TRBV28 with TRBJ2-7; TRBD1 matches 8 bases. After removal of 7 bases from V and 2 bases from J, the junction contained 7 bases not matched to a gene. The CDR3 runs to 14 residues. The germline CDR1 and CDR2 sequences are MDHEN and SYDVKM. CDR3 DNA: TGTGCCAGCACCGTGGGACAGGCACCCTACGAGCAGTACTTC. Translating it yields CASTVGQAPYEQYF. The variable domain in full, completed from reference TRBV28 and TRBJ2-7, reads DVKVTQSSRYLVKRTGEKVFLECVQDMDHENMFWYRQDPGLGLRLIYFSYDVKMKEKGDIPEGYSVSREKKERFSLILESASTNQTSMYLCASTVGQAPYEQYFGPGTRLTVT.

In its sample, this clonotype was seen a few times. The CDR3 reads CASSTSAELYEQYF. The CDR3 bases are TGTGCCAGCAGCACATCTGCGGAGCTCTACGAGCAGTACTTC. The chain combines TRBV5-6 with TRBJ2-5; no clear D gene. The DNA end favors TRBJ2-7, so the J call may be wrong. The CDR3 has 14 residues. Germline V gives CDR1 SGHDT, CDR2 YYEEEE.

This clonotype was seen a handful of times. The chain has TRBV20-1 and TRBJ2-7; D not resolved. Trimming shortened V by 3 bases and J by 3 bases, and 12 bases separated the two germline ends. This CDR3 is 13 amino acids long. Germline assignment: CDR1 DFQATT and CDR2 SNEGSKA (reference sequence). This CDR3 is CSASNPTSYEQYF. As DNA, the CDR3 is TGCAGTGCTAGTAATCCTACCAGCTACGAGCAGTACTTC.

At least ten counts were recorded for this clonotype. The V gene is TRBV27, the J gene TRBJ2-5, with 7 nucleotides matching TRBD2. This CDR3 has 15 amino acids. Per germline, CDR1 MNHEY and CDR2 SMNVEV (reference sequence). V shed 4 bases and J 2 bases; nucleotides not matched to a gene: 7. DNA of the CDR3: TGTGCCAGCAGTTCCCTAGCGGATGTACAAGAGACCCAGTACTTC. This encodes CASSSLADVQETQYF.

CDR3 DNA: TGTGCCAGCAGTTTATACCCGGTTATAGCCAAAAACATTCAGTACTTC. Protein product: CASSLYPVIAKNIQYF. V gene TRBV28 combines with J gene TRBJ2-4; D is undetermined. Germline V CDR1 and CDR2: MDHEN, SYDVKM. This CDR3 has 16 amino acids. V was cut by 1 base and J by 0 bases, with 10 bases left in between.

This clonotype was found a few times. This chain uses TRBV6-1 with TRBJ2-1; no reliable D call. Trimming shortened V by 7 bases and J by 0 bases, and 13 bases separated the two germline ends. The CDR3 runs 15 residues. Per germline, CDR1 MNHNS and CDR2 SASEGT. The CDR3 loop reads CASTIGSPSYNEQFF. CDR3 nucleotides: TGTGCCAGCACCATTGGTAGCCCCTCCTACAATGAGCAGTTCTTC.

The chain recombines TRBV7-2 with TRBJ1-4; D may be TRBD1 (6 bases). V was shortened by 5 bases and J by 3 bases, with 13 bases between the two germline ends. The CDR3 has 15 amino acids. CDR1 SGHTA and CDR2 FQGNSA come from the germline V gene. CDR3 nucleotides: TGTGCCAGCAGCGCTAGGGGGTCGGCTAATGAAAAACTGTTTTTT. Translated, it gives CASSARGSANEKLFF.

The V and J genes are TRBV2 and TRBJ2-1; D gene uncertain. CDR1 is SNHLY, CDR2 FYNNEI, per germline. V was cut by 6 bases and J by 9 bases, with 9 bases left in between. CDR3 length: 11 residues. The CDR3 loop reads CASRNYGEQFF. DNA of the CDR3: TGTGCCAGCAGGAATTATGGTGAGCAGTTCTTC.

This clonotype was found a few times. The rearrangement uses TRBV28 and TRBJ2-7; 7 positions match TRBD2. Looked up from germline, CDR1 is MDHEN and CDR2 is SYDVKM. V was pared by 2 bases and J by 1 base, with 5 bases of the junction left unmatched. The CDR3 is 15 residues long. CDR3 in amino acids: CASSLVASGSYEQYF. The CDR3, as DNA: TGTGCCAGCAGTTTAGTGGCTAGCGGATCCTACGAGCAGTACTTC.

CDR3 region: CSARRGLAETQYF. The CDR3 DNA reads as TGCAGTGCTAGACGGGGGTTGGCAGAGACCCAGTACTTC. The rearrangement links TRBV20-1 to TRBJ2-4; D may be TRBD2 (6 bases). TRBJ2-5 explains the end of the DNA better; the J call may be wrong. CDR3 length equals 13 residues. Germline lookup yields CDR1 DFQATT and CDR2 SNEGSKA (reference sequence).

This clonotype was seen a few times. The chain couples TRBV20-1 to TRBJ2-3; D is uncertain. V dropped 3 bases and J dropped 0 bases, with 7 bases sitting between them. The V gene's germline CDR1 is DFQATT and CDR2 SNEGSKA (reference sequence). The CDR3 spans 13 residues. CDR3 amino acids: CSASYVSTDTQYF. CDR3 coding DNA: TGCAGTGCTAGTTACGTCAGCACAGATACGCAGTATTTT.

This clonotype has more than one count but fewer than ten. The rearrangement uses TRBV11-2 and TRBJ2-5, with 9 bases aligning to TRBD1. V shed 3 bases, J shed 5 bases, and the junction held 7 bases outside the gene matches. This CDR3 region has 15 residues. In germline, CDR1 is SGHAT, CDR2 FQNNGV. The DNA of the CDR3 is TGTGCCAGCAGCTTCGGGACAGGGTTGGAGGAGACCCAGTACTTC. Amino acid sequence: CASSFGTGLEETQYF.